One sample yielded the 5 T cell receptor beta chains listed below, sequenced in a study of CD8 T cells in Susac syndrome. The authors reverse transcribed roughly 0.5 to 1 ug RNA with random hexamers. In TCRdb, the immunoSEQ multiplex PCR reads were re-called with MiXCR into one record per CDR3 protein. The profile covers approximately 130,000 distinct CDR3 sequences, with about 90% appearing a single time and under 0.25% taken by the ten largest. The source material was CD8+ T cells from PBMCs. The source is a human donor with multiple sclerosis.

This chain joins TRBV24-1 and TRBJ2-2; D unclear. The CDR3 covers 15 residues. CDR1 KGHDR and CDR2 SFDVKD come from the germline V gene. Trimming took off 1 base at V and 4 bases at J, with 9 bases between the two ends. DNA for the CDR3: TGTGCCACCAGTGATTTAAGAGTACCCACCGGGGAGCTGTTTTTT. Its translation is CATSDLRVPTGELFF.

The J gene is TRBJ2-1, the V gene TRBV9, with TRBD2 matching over 8 bases. The germline V gene encodes CDR1 SGDLS and CDR2 YYNGEE. The CDR3 contains 15 residues. J gave up 7 bases and V 10 bases, and 16 bases lay outside the gene matches. The CDR3 protein is CAPFEELAEANEQFF. DNA of the CDR3: TGTGCCCCCTTTGAGGAACTAGCGGAAGCTAATGAGCAGTTCTTC.

The genes are TRBV23-1 and TRBJ1-2; D not certain. TRBV23-1 is an open reading frame, and its role is uncertain. The V and J ends lost 8 bases and 1 base respectively, with 17 bases between them. The CDR3 is made up of 15 amino acids. The CDR3 DNA is TGCGCCAGCGGTGGGAGTCGCGAGGATAACTATGGCTACACCTTC. Its translation: CASGGSREDNYGYTF.

V usage is TRBV7-9 and J usage is TRBJ1-5; D call uncertain. The CDR3 spans 14 residues. V gave up 1 base and J gave up 5 bases, with 9 bases separating them. Germline V gives CDR1 SEHNR, CDR2 FQNEAQ (reference sequence). CDR3 region: CASSLGGNYQPQHF. CDR3 bases: TGTGCCAGCAGCTTAGGCGGCAACTATCAGCCCCAGCATTTT.

This chain joins TRBV11-2 and TRBJ1-4; weak D call: TRBD1 (5 bases). The CDR3 runs to 14 residues. Germline V CDR1 and CDR2: SGHAT, FQNNGV. With 4 bases removed from V and 8 bases from J, the gap between germline ends came to 14 bases. CDR3 DNA: TGTGCCAGCAGCTACGAGGGACCTTGGGAAAAACTGTTTTTT. Amino acids: CASSYEGPWEKLFF.